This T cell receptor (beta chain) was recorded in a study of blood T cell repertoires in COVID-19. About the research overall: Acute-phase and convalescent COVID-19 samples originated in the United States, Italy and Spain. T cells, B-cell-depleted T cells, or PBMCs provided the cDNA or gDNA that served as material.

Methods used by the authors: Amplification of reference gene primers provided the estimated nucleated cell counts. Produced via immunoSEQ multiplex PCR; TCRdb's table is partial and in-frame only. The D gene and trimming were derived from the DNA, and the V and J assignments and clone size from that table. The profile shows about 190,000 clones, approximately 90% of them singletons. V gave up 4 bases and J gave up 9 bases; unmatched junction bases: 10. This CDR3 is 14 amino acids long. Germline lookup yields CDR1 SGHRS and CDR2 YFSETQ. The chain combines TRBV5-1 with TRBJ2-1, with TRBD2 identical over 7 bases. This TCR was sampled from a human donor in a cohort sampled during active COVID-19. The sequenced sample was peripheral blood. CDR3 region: CASSDPGREFEQFF. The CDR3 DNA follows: TGCGCCAGCAGCGACCCAGGGCGGGAGTTTGAGCAGTTCTTC.